One and the same sample provided the 3 T cell receptor beta chains below, sequenced in a study of T cell changes during pregnancy in multiple sclerosis. Method: immunoSEQ multiplex PCR; TCRdb's copy keeps in-frame clones and lacks some. The table records more than 90,000 clones, roughly 90% of them present only once. The source material was peripheral blood, sampled in the third trimester of pregnancy. The receptors originated from a female donor with multiple sclerosis, enrolled in a pregnancy study.

The chain combines TRBV7-3 with TRBJ1-2, with D possibly TRBD1 on 6 matching bases. The CDR3 totals 14 residues. Trimming removed 5 bases at V and 6 bases at J, with 16 bases between. Germline V CDR1 and CDR2: SGHTA, FQGTGA. The CDR3: CASSPSGTSHGYTF. As DNA, the CDR3 is TGTGCCAGCAGCCCCTCCGGGACAAGCCATGGCTACACCTTC. Filled out from reference TRBV7-3 and TRBJ1-2, the complete variable domain reads GAGVSQTPSNKVTEKGKYVELRCDPISGHTALYWYRQSLGQGPEFLIYFQGTGAADDSGLPNDRFFAVRPEGSVSTLKIQRTERGDSAVYLCASSPSGTSHGYTFGSGTRLTVV.

The CDR3 region is CASSPPGLAGGETQYF. The CDR3 DNA reads as TGTGCCAGCAGCCCTCCGGGACTAGCGGGAGGAGAGACCCAGTACTTC. The chain links TRBV7-9 to TRBJ2-5; 15 nucleotides align to TRBD2. CDR3 length: 16 amino acids. Germline CDR1 and CDR2: SEHNR and FQNEAQ (reference sequence). V lost 5 bases, J lost 4 bases, and 5 bases stayed unmatched.

The CDR3 loop is CASSLRADPNTEAFF. The CDR3 DNA reads TGTGCCAGCAGCTTAAGGGCAGACCCGAACACTGAAGCTTTCTTT. V gene TRBV7-3 combines with J gene TRBJ1-1; no definite D call. The CDR3 length is 15 residues. CDR1 and CDR2 from the germline V gene are SGHTA and FQGTGA. Trimming removed 1 base from V and 1 base from J, with 10 bases in between.